This TCR beta chain originates from a study of lymphopenia after photon versus proton radiotherapy. Whole-study findings and limits: Better survival with proton therapy was suggested as possible, not demonstrated. Proton therapy kept repertoires fairly stable, unlike photons, which gained effector/memory cells. Post-nadir diversity loss with photons came from oligoclonal expansion, particularly CD8+ Temra cells.

A remark on this clone: The target antigen is unknown.

Method: immunoSEQ multiplex PCR; TCRdb's copy keeps in-frame clones and lacks some. The data hold 40,000 to 45,000 clones, with about 82% observed a single time. The V and J ends lost 0 bases and 5 bases respectively, with 10 bases between them. Germline CDR1 is ENHRY and CDR2 is SYGVKD. The CDR3 consists of 14 residues. The rearrangement links TRBV10-3 to TRBJ1-1, with D tentatively TRBD1 (6 bases). The TCR comes from a woman in her sixties or seventies with pancreatic cancer. Some clones in this sample may be carry-over from other donors' samples. This sample comprised peripheral blood, obtained from a patient treated with proton-based radiotherapy. CDR3: CAISESAGVTEAFF. The CDR3 DNA sequence: TGTGCCATCAGTGAGTCGGCAGGGGTTACTGAAGCTTTCTTT.